The subject of this entry is one T cell receptor (beta chain). Its antigen is still unknown. The entry originates in a study of T cells in localized non-small cell lung cancer. Broader study findings: Uninvolved neighboring lung showed the greatest T cell clonality, exceeding tumor. A median of about 60 of the top 100 tumor clones appeared in adjacent lung, which was paired and uninvolved. Longer overall survival associated with higher blood T cell density; shorter survival with higher adjacent-lung clonality.

The V and J ends lost 0 bases and 3 bases respectively, with 13 bases between them. Germline V gene lookup returns CDR1 SGHRS and CDR2 YFSETQ. The CDR3 consists of 16 residues. Sequencing used immunoSEQ multiplex PCR; TCRdb keeps in-frame clones, though not all of them. The sample includes roughly 33,000 clones, roughly 90% of them seen just once. The input for sequencing was peripheral blood, taken before any cancer treatment. The rearrangement uses TRBV5-1 and TRBJ1-3; a weak D match, TRBD1 (5 bases). The clonotype comes from a woman aged 35-75 years with stage I lung adenocarcinoma. This CDR3 is CASSLAGGNNGNTIYF. CDR3 nucleotide sequence: TGCGCCAGCAGCTTGGCCGGGGGGAATAATGGAAACACCATATATTTT.